This T cell receptor (beta chain) was identified during a study of cytomegalovirus exposure and HLA in healthy donors. Points on this clone: Its antigen remains unknown.

The PCR used 60 Vbeta and 13 Jbeta primers. The protocol was immunoSEQ multiplex PCR, while the TCRdb copy is restricted to in-frame clones and leaves out a portion. There are some 130,000 clones in the sample; 78% occur only once, and around 1.6% lies in the top ten. Germline CDR1 is MNHNS and CDR2 is SASEGT. This CDR3 is 16 amino acids long. V shed 2 bases and J 2 bases; nucleotides not matched to a gene: 8. Study-level points and caveats: CMV serostatus was the sole immune exposure information available. As was reported, the HLA-A and HLA-B alleles of most subjects were accurately predicted from TCR beta sequences. Later analysis identified a missense DCLRE1C variant that was linked to TCR beta V- and J-gene trimming.

The source of this sequence is a female donor in good health and CMV-seronegative. This rearrangement joins TRBV6-1 to TRBJ2-5; 7 bases are shared with TRBD2. Sequenced: PBMCs. CDR3 DNA: TGTGCCAGCAGTGAAATCCTAGCGGCCCCTCAAGAGACCCAGTACTTC. Translating it yields CASSEILAAPQETQYF.